This T cell receptor (beta chain) was observed in a study of T-cell memory formation after mild COVID-19. Study-level background: TCR clusters were mostly confined to one donor each. Study conclusions and caveats: Nothing confirmed that second-wave clones peaking on day 37 were specific for SARS-CoV-2. While clones contracting from day 15 to 85 were balanced between CD4 and CD8, later expanders leaned CD4+. Among CD4+ contracting clones, most were CM and EM, and CD8+ ones EMRA.

V was pared by 9 bases and J by 3 bases, with 21 bases between. The CDR3 length is 15 residues. Germline CDR1 MNHEY, CDR2 SMNVEV (reference sequence). This clonotype was picked up a small number of times. Its cognate antigen is unknown. TCRdb reanalysed the 5' RACE reads using MiXCR and keeps one entry per CDR3 protein. This sample has around 410,000 distinct CDR3 sequences, with more than 20% found just once. The receptor was derived from an adult woman who had mild COVID-19 (a few samples of this study predate the infection). Cell type and time point are not known. Input material: PBMCs or a T cell subset sorted from them (not recorded which). The chain carries TRBV27 and TRBJ2-7; D is unclear. CDR3 protein: CASRRLTTGVYEQYF. The CDR3 bases are TGTGCCAGTCGAAGGCTTACCACCGGAGTCTACGAGCAGTACTTC.